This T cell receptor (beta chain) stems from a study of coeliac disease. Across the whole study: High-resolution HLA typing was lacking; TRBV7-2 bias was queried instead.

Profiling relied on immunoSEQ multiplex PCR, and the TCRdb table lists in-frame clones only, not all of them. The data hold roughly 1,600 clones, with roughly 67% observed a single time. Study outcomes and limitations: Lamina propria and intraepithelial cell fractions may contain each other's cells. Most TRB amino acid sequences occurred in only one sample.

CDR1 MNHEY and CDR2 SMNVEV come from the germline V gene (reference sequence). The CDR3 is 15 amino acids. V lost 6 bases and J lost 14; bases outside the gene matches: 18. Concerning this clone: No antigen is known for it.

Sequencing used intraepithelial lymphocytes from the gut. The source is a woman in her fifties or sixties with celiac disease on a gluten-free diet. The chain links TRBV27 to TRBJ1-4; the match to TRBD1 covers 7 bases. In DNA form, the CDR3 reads TGTGCCAGCAGAGCGACAGGGACCTCCATGAAAAGGCTGTTTTTT. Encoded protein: CASRATGTSMKRLFF.